This T cell receptor (beta chain) was identified during a study of vaccination and CD4 T cells after COVID-19. Turning to the study itself: Two Hispanic individuals were among six male and four female convalescent patients. Study-wide results and limits: Spike mono-reactivity marked 304 of 307 vaccine-specific clones in convalescent patients. It was observed that, in convalescent patients, a median about 90% of reactive clones arose only post-vaccination.

Comments on this clonotype: Antigen specificity is unknown.

Cultured CD4+ T cells had their DNA profiled by the Oncomine TCR Beta short-read assay. TCRdb called the PCR reads again in MiXCR, with one record for every CDR3 protein. The sample has more than 20,000 distinct CDR3 sequences; around two fifths are singletons. Treatment denoted: roughly 11-day PBMC culture with coronavirus spike peptide pools or control peptides (ViraFEST assay). Scientists separated out CD4+ T cells through negative selection following 10 days in culture. The sequenced sample was CD4+ T cells from blood, cultured in vitro, obtained before SARS-CoV-2 vaccination. The source is a human donor who had recovered from COVID-19.

The CDR3 DNA reads as TGTGCCAGTGGCGGGACAGGGGACACTGAAGCTTTCTTT. Translating gives CASGGTGDTEAFF. J is TRBJ1-1 and V is TRBV19; 10 nucleotides agree with TRBD1. The junction had 3 bases not matched to a gene; V was cut back by 8 bases and J by 3 bases. CDR1 is LNHDA, CDR2 SQIVND, per germline (reference sequence). The CDR3 runs to 13 residues.